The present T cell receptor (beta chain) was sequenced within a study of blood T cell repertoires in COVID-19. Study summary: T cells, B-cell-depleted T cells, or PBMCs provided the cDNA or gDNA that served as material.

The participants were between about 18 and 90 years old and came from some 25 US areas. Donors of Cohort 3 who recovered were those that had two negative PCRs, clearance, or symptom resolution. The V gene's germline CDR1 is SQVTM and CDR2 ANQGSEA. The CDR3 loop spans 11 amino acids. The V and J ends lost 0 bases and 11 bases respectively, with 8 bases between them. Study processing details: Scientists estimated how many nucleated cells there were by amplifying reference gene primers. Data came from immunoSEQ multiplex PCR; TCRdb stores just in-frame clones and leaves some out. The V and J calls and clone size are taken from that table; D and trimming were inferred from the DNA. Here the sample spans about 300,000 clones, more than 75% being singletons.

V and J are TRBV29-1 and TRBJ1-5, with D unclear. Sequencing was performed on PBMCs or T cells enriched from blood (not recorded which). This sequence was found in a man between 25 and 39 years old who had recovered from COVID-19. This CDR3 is CSVEDTGAQHF. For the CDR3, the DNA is TGCAGCGTTGAAGATACGGGAGCCCAGCATTTT.